Following are 30 T cell receptor beta chains from one sample sequenced in a study of identical twins. TCRdb re-analysed the 5' RACE reads in MiXCR, keeping a single row per CDR3 protein. The sample lists 310,000 or so distinct CDR3 sequences; less than 9% were seen once. These sequences were also reported in another study, on yellow fever vaccine responses in identical twins.

The sample taken for sequencing was memory (CD45RO+) T cells sorted from blood. The receptors originated from a woman aged 18 to 35 in good health.

This clonotype was recorded a few times. V is TRBV24-1 and J is TRBJ1-3; no firm D call. Germline-derived CDR1 and CDR2 are KGHDR and SFDVKD. The CDR3 is made up of 15 amino acids. The V gene lost 4 bases and the J gene lost 0 bases, with 9 bases spanning the gap. CDR3 sequence reads: CATSDPTGSGNTIYF. CDR3 DNA sequence: TGTGCCACCAGTGACCCGACTGGCTCTGGAAACACCATATATTTT.

This clonotype has a handful of counts. The chain is built from TRBV29-1 and TRBJ1-4; D remains unclear. Germline V gene lookup returns CDR1 SQVTM and CDR2 ANQGSEA. With 6 bases removed from V and 3 bases from J, the gap between germline ends came to 14 bases. The CDR3 sequence is 14 residues long. Here the CDR3 reads CSVSRVRANEKLFF. CDR3 bases: TGCAGCGTCTCGAGGGTTAGAGCTAATGAAAAACTGTTTTTT.

This clonotype was picked up a small number of times. The V and J genes are TRBV20-1 and TRBJ2-3; 8 nucleotides agree with TRBD2. Germline V gene lookup returns CDR1 DFQATT and CDR2 SNEGSKA (reference sequence). V gave up 4 bases and J gave up 1 base; unmatched junction bases: 10. There are 16 residues in the CDR3. The CDR3 DNA reads TGCAGTGCTAATGGGGGGCTAGCGGGCCGCACAGATACGCAGTATTTT. Translation: CSANGGLAGRTDTQYF.

This clonotype was found a few times. CDR3 bases: TGTGCCAGCAGCCACCGAGGGACAGTAAGTTACGAGCAGTACTTC. Protein sequence: CASSHRGTVSYEQYF. The rearrangement links TRBV11-2 to TRBJ2-7, with TRBD1 matching over 7 bases. V shed 5 bases, J shed 4 bases, and the junction held 11 bases outside the gene matches. Germline-derived CDR1 and CDR2 are SGHAT and FQNNGV. This CDR3 contains 15 residues.

This clonotype was counted at least ten times. The CDR3 nucleotides are TGTGCCACCGGGCGGCGTGTCGGGAGCACAGATACGCAGTATTTT. Protein: CATGRRVGSTDTQYF. The chain employs TRBV6-1 and TRBJ2-3; D call uncertain. The CDR3 has 15 amino acids. V lost 10 bases to trimming and J lost 0 bases, with 17 bases between them. CDR1 and CDR2 from the germline V gene are MNHNS and SASEGT.

The V call is TRBV7-8, the J call TRBJ2-5; no reliable D call. The CDR3 totals 13 residues. Germline V CDR1 and CDR2: SGHVS, FQNEAQ. V lost 4 bases to trimming and J lost 5 bases, with 11 bases between them. The CDR3 sequence: CASSSRLGETQYF. In nucleotides, the CDR3 is TGTGCCAGCAGCTCACGCCTCGGGGAGACCCAGTACTTC.

The sample holds many counts of this clonotype. The chain recombines TRBV29-1 with TRBJ2-7; 12 nucleotides line up with TRBD2. Germline V gene lookup returns CDR1 SQVTM and CDR2 ANQGSEA. The CDR3 covers 13 residues. J lost 4 bases, V lost 6 bases, and 4 bases had no gene match. This CDR3 reads CSVASGRGYEQYF. The CDR3 bases are TGCAGCGTGGCTAGCGGGAGGGGATACGAGCAGTACTTC.

There are a few counts of this clonotype. This sequence joins TRBV20-1 and TRBJ2-5; 10 nucleotides agree with TRBD1. The CDR3 covers 15 residues. Unmatched junction bases numbered 8, after V lost 2 bases and J lost 5 bases. The germline CDR1 and CDR2 sequences are DFQATT and SNEGSKA (reference sequence). CDR3 DNA sequence: TGCAGTGCTAGAAGGCGACAGGGGGCGCAGGAGACCCAGTACTTC. This gives the protein CSARRRQGAQETQYF.

This clonotype has only a few counts. The rearrangement uses TRBV5-1 and TRBJ2-7; D could derive from TRBD1 or TRBD2 (6 bases each). Per germline, CDR1 SGHRS and CDR2 YFSETQ. Between the trimmed V and J ends, which lost 3 bases and 0 bases, there was a span of 19 bases. This CDR3 is 17 amino acids long. CDR3 region: CASSYELGGQSSYEQYV. CDR3 bases: TGCGCCAGCAGCTATGAGCTGGGGGGCCAAAGCTCCTACGAGCAGTACGTC.

This clonotype has a handful of counts. The chain is built from TRBV4-1 and TRBJ2-7; 7 nucleotides line up with TRBD2. The germline V gene has CDR1 MGHRA and CDR2 YSYEKL. The CDR3 has 15 amino acids. Losses at the gene ends were 5 bases for V and 2 bases for J; bases not matched to a gene: 9. The CDR3 bases are TGCGCCAGCAGCGTCCGGGCTAGCGGAACCTACGAGCAGTACTTC. It translates to CASSVRASGTYEQYF.

This clonotype was seen a handful of times. V gene TRBV5-1 combines with J gene TRBJ1-2; tentatively, D is TRBD1 (5 bases). This CDR3 region has 14 residues. Trimming removed 3 bases from V and 4 bases from J, with 13 bases in between. The V gene's germline CDR1 is SGHRS and CDR2 YFSETQ. This CDR3 is CASSSGTAGYGYTF. CDR3 DNA: TGCGCCAGCAGCTCAGGGACGGCTGGCTATGGCTACACCTTC. The variable domain in full, completed from reference TRBV5-1 and TRBJ1-2, reads KAGVTQTPRYLIKTRGQQVTLSCSPISGHRSVSWYQQTPGQGLQFLFEYFSETQRNKGNFPGRFSGRQFSNSRSEMNVSTLELGDSALYLCASSSGTAGYGYTFGSGTRLTVV.

This clonotype was counted a few times. Given a much more abundant clone one base away, this may be a read error. The gene calls are TRBV12-3 or TRBV12-4 and TRBJ1-4, with a weak D call TRBD1 (6 bases). The CDR3 loop spans 14 amino acids. V was clipped by 6 bases and J by 0 bases, with 8 bases between them. Here the CDR3 reads CASRWTATNEKLFF. The CDR3 nucleotides read TGTGCCAGCAGATGGACAGCAACTAATGAAAAACTGTTTTTT.

The table lists this clonotype with many counts. This chain uses TRBV6-5 with TRBJ1-1; 8 positions match TRBD1. CDR3 length equals 14 residues. With 0 bases clipped from V and 5 bases from J, the junction kept 2 bases outside the gene matches. Germline V gene lookup returns CDR1 MNHEY and CDR2 SVGAGI. The CDR3 bases are TGTGCCAGCAGTTACTCGGACAGGGAGACTGAAGCTTTCTTT. Translation: CASSYSDRETEAFF.

The rearrangement joins TRBV20-1 to TRBJ2-7; 10 bases are shared with TRBD1. CDR3 length equals 15 residues. In germline, CDR1 is DFQATT, CDR2 SNEGSKA (reference sequence). V dropped 5 bases and J dropped 2; count of bases not matched to a gene: 9. Here the CDR3 reads CSAPSLGTGAYEQYV. As DNA, the CDR3 is TGCAGTGCTCCCTCTCTGGGGACAGGGGCCTACGAGCAGTACGTC.

The rearrangement joins TRBV27 to TRBJ2-3; 7 bases agree with TRBD2. This CDR3 region has 16 residues. V trimming: 10 bases; J trimming: 7 bases; junction bases outside the gene matches: 20. Germline V gene lookup returns CDR1 MNHEY and CDR2 SMNVEV (reference sequence). Here the CDR3 reads CATSHAKREKEYTQYF. CDR3 bases: TGTGCCACCAGCCATGCTAAGCGGGAAAAGGAATATACGCAGTATTTT.

The rearrangement links TRBV7-8 to TRBJ1-2, with D tentatively TRBD1 (6 bases). Trimming left V 5 bases short and J 7 bases short, with 26 bases between. CDR3 length equals 17 residues. Per the germline V gene, CDR1 is SGHVS and CDR2 is FQNEAQ. This CDR3 is CASSPTGQLGWMAGYTF. The DNA of the CDR3 is TGTGCCAGCAGCCCGACTGGACAGCTAGGTTGGATGGCTGGCTACACCTTC.

This clonotype has more than one count but fewer than ten. The V gene is TRBV20-1, the J gene TRBJ2-7, with 9 bases aligning to TRBD2. V lost 2 bases and J lost 6; bases outside the gene matches: 8. The germline V gene has CDR1 DFQATT and CDR2 SNEGSKA (reference sequence). The CDR3 runs to 14 residues. CDR3 in amino acids: CSARSSGKGSEQYF. The DNA of the CDR3 is TGCAGTGCTAGATCTAGCGGGAAGGGTTCCGAGCAGTACTTC.

CDR3 sequence (DNA): TGTGCCAGCAGTGAAAGGGGACAGGGTGGAGGCACAGATACGCAGTATTTT. This gives the protein CASSERGQGGGTDTQYF. The rearrangement uses TRBV6-1 and TRBJ2-3; TRBD1 agrees at 9 bases. V lost 2 bases, J lost 1 base, and 7 bases stayed unmatched. Germline V CDR1 and CDR2: MNHNS, SASEGT. This CDR3 has 17 residues.

This clonotype was picked up a small number of times. The rearrangement joins TRBV20-1 to TRBJ1-1; tentative D call: TRBD1 (5 bases). Trimming took off 1 base at V and 1 base at J, with 13 bases between the two ends. Per the germline V gene, CDR1 is DFQATT and CDR2 is SNEGSKA (reference sequence). The CDR3 has 15 residues. CDR3 nucleotides: TGCAGTGCTAGAGGTACGGGACGCCGGAACACTGAAGCTTTCTTT. Its protein product is CSARGTGRRNTEAFF.

This clonotype was counted many times. This chain joins TRBV7-8 and TRBJ2-2; 8 nucleotides agree with TRBD1. This CDR3 has 16 amino acids. Unmatched junction bases numbered 7, after V lost 1 base and J lost 6 bases. Germline-derived CDR1 and CDR2 are SGHVS and FQNEAQ. CDR3 in amino acids: CASSLGRGRGAGELFF. The CDR3 coding sequence is TGTGCCAGCAGCTTAGGCAGGGGGCGCGGGGCCGGGGAGCTGTTTTTT.

The V and J genes are TRBV19 and TRBJ2-5; D possibly matches TRBD1 or TRBD2 (7 bases each). Germline V gene lookup returns CDR1 LNHDA and CDR2 SQIVND (reference sequence). Trimming took off 6 bases at V and 6 bases at J, with 20 bases between the two ends. CDR3 length equals 15 residues. The DNA of the CDR3 is TGTGCCAGTAGAAGCCCTCACAGGGGAGGGAAGACCCAGTACTTC. This translates into CASRSPHRGGKTQYF.

This clonotype was observed a handful of times. This chain connects TRBV21-1 to TRBJ2-1; TRBD2 is the table's D call, not checked against the DNA. TRBV21-1 is reported as a pseudogene. This CDR3 has 17 residues. CDR3 protein: CASSKLRAPNPYNEQFF. Here the CDR3 DNA reads TGTGCCAGCAGCAAATTAAGGGCCCCCAATCCCTACAATGAGCAGTTCTTC.

In its sample, this clonotype was seen a few times. The gene calls are TRBV12-3 or TRBV12-4 and TRBJ2-3; TRBD2 matches at 7 bases. The CDR3 extends over 15 amino acids. V lost 7 bases, J lost 5 bases, and 12 bases stayed unmatched. CDR3 amino acids: CASNYAGVRIDTQYF. CDR3 bases: TGTGCCAGCAATTACGCGGGAGTTCGGATAGATACGCAGTATTTT.

This clonotype was picked up one time. The junction differs from germline at one of its ends, possibly a read error. CDR3 protein: CASSPSSLSKDTQYF. DNA for the CDR3: TGTGCCAGCAGTCCTTCTAGCCTTAGCAAAGATACGCAGTATTTT. This chain connects TRBV27 to TRBJ2-3; D is possibly TRBD2 (5 bases). The CDR3 loop spans 15 amino acids. Germline V gene data show CDR1 as MNHEY and CDR2 as SMNVEV (reference sequence).

The V call is TRBV5-4, the J call TRBJ2-1; TRBD1 matches 8 bases. Unmatched junction bases numbered 7, after V lost 4 bases and J lost 4 bases. Germline V gene data show CDR1 as SGHNT and CDR2 as YYREEE (reference sequence). The CDR3 extends over 15 amino acids. The CDR3, as DNA: TGTGCCAGCAGCGCAGGGGGCGCGGGATACAATGAGCAGTTCTTC. Its protein product is CASSAGGAGYNEQFF.

V is TRBV6-2 or TRBV6-3 and J is TRBJ1-1, with D possibly matching TRBD1 (6 bases). CDR1 and CDR2 (germline): MNHEY, SVGEGT. The CDR3 length is 16 residues. Trimming stripped 8 bases from V and 1 base from J, with 20 bases between. Here the CDR3 reads CASHVYRQGTNTEAFF. The CDR3 nucleotides read TGTGCCAGCCACGTTTATAGGCAGGGGACGAACACTGAAGCTTTCTTT.

Only a few counts were recorded for this clonotype. Mismatch with germline at one junction end may stem from a read error. This chain uses TRBV15 with TRBJ1-1; D may be TRBD1 (5 bases). The length of the CDR3 is 15 residues. Germline assignment: CDR1 LNHNV and CDR2 YYDKDF (reference sequence). The CDR3 sequence: CATSREAVGATEAFF. The CDR3 nucleotides read TGTGCCACCAGTAGAGAAGCCGTAGGGGCCACTGAAGCTTTCTTT.

This clonotype was recorded many times. The J gene is TRBJ2-1, the V gene TRBV12-3 or TRBV12-4, with 7 bases lining up with TRBD2. This CDR3 region has 15 residues. Trimming at V came to 4 bases and at J to 8 bases, leaving 11 bases not matched to a gene. CDR3 sequence (DNA): TGTGCCAGCAGTTCTAGCGGAGGGACTTTGGATGAGCAGTTCTTC. It codes for CASSSSGGTLDEQFF.

This clonotype was observed at least ten times. The chain uses TRBV7-2 and TRBJ2-5, with TRBD2 matching over 7 bases. This CDR3 spans 15 amino acids. The germline gives CDR1 SGHTA, CDR2 FQGNSA. Germline trimming cut 2 bases from V and 1 base from J; bases unmatched to any gene: 4. CDR3 residues: CASSLRLAAQETQYF. DNA of the CDR3: TGTGCCAGCAGCTTAAGGCTAGCGGCCCAAGAGACCCAGTACTTC.

This clonotype was detected many times. The rearrangement uses TRBV12-3 or TRBV12-4 and TRBJ2-2; D not certain. The CDR3 loop spans 14 amino acids. V was trimmed by 5 bases and J by 6 bases, leaving 13 bases between them. CDR3 in amino acids: CASSAPSAPGELFF. As DNA, the CDR3 is TGTGCCAGCAGTGCCCCCAGTGCGCCCGGGGAGCTGTTTTTT.